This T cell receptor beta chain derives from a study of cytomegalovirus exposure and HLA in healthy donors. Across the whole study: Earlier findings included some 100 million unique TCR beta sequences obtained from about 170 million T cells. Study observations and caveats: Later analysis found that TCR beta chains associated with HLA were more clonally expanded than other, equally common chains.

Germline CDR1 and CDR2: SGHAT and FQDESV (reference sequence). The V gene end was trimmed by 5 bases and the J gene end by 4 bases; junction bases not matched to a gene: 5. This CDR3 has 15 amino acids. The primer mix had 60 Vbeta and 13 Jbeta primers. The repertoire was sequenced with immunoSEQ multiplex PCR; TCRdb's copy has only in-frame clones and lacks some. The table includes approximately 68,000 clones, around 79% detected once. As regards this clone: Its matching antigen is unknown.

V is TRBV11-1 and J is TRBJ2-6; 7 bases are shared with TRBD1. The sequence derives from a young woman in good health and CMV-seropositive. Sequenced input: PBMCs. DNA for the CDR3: TGTGCCAGCAGCCCAACAGGGGCCGGGGCCAACGTCCTGACTTTC. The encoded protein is CASSPTGAGANVLTF.